The 9 T cell receptor beta chains given below trace back to one sample, sequenced in a study of blood T cell repertoires in COVID-19. Clones were read by immunoSEQ multiplex PCR, and TCRdb kept only the in-frame ones, dropping some. Among 120,000 to 150,000 clones, 88% were seen once, and the ten largest hold approximately 2.4%. Sequencing input: peripheral blood. Source of these receptors: a human donor in a cohort sampled during active COVID-19.

This chain links TRBV19 with TRBJ1-2; 7 nucleotides match TRBD1. Germline-derived CDR1 and CDR2 are LNHDA and SQIVND (reference sequence). The CDR3 totals 13 residues. V was clipped by 4 bases and J by 6 bases; unmatched bases: 5. The CDR3 DNA sequence: TGTGCCAGTAGTACCTACGACAGGGATGGCTACACCTTC. Residues: CASSTYDRDGYTF.

The chain carries TRBV5-1 and TRBJ2-5, with D possibly being TRBD2 (8 bases). Germline CDR1 is SGHRS and CDR2 is YFSETQ. The CDR3 consists of 15 residues. Trimming left V 0 bases short and J 9 bases short, with 18 bases between. The CDR3 sequence is CASSLDRGTGGAQYF. In nucleotides, the CDR3 is TGCGCCAGCAGCTTGGACAGGGGTACCGGGGGGGCCCAGTACTTC.

The rearrangement links TRBV4-1 to TRBJ1-2; D ambiguous. The V gene lost 6 bases and the J gene lost 1 base, with 18 bases spanning the gap. This CDR3 region has 16 residues. The V gene's germline CDR1 is MGHRA and CDR2 YSYEKL. The CDR3 DNA follows: TGCGCCAGCAGTCCCAGTAACAGATATAATAACTATGGCTACACCTTC. Amino acids: CASSPSNRYNNYGYTF.

This clone was recorded only once. The gene calls are TRBV19 and TRBJ1-2, with D possibly TRBD1 on 5 matching bases. CDR1 and CDR2 (germline): LNHDA, SQIVND (reference sequence). There are 15 residues in the CDR3. V was clipped by 4 bases and J by 2 bases, with 14 bases between them. The DNA for the CDR3 is TGTGCCAGTAGTACCCCCCGGGGGGGGAACTATGGCTACACCTTC. This sequence encodes CASSTPRGGNYGYTF.

The chain uses TRBV7-3 and TRBJ1-2; 7 nucleotides line up with TRBD1. The junction had 6 bases not matched to a gene; V was cut back by 3 bases and J by 8 bases. The V gene's germline CDR1 is SGHTA and CDR2 FQGTGA. The CDR3 covers 13 residues. Written as DNA, the CDR3 is TGTGCCAGCAGCTTCGGAGACAGGGACGGCTACACCTTC. Its protein is CASSFGDRDGYTF.

This chain uses TRBV3-1 (or the pseudogene TRBV3-2) with TRBJ2-5; D is uncertain. V dropped 4 bases and J dropped 5 bases, with 5 bases sitting between them. The germline CDR1 and CDR2 sequences are LGHDT and YNNKEL (reference sequence). The CDR3 loop spans 11 amino acids. CDR3 bases: TGTGCCAGCAGCCGTCGGGAGACCCAGTACTTC. Translated, it gives CASSRRETQYF.

The chain uses TRBV28 and TRBJ2-7, with 7 nucleotides matching TRBD1. The CDR3 runs 14 residues. The germline gives CDR1 MDHEN, CDR2 SYDVKM. Germline trimming cut 6 bases from V and 3 bases from J; bases unmatched to any gene: 8. CDR3 nucleotide sequence: TGTGCCAGCAGGACAGGGACGGTGTTCTACGAGCAGTACTTC. Protein product: CASRTGTVFYEQYF.

This clone was counted a single time. The chain joins TRBV6-2 or TRBV6-3 to TRBJ2-6; D not resolved. Germline CDR1 and CDR2: MNHEY and SVGEGT. V lost 6 bases, J lost 0 bases, and 21 bases lay in between. The CDR3 contains 19 residues. CDR3 sequence reads: CASSPLGRNAGSGANVLTF. CDR3 nucleotide sequence: TGTGCCAGCAGCCCCCTCGGCAGGAACGCAGGCTCTGGGGCCAACGTCCTGACTTTC.

This clone has only a few counts. The rearrangement uses TRBV7-3 and TRBJ1-5; no clear D gene. Looked up from germline, CDR1 is SGHTA and CDR2 is FQGTGA. The CDR3 runs to 13 residues. V lost 1 base and J lost 7, with 8 bases in between. This CDR3 reads CASSLNSFQPQHF. The CDR3 region has the DNA TGTGCCAGCAGCTTAAACAGCTTCCAGCCCCAGCATTTT.